The 9 T cell receptor beta chains given below trace back to one sample, sequenced in a study of cytotoxic CD8 clonotypes in ibrutinib-treated CLL. The assay was immunoSEQ multiplex PCR, and TCRdb's table has in-frame clones only and misses some. This table holds just over 45,000 clones, under 75% found once. The material sequenced was PBMCs, taken after 12 months of ibrutinib treatment. These receptors were taken from a human donor with chronic lymphocytic leukemia.

The chain recombines TRBV2 with TRBJ2-7; D perhaps matches TRBD1 (5 bases). Per the germline V gene, CDR1 is SNHLY and CDR2 is FYNNEI. This CDR3 contains 13 residues. V was trimmed by 7 bases and J by 0 bases, leaving 10 bases between them. CDR3 bases: TGTGCCAGCATCAGGGCGAGCTCCTACGAGCAGTACTTC. Its translation: CASIRASSYEQYF. Using reference TRBV2 and TRBJ2-7 for the parts outside the CDR3, the full variable domain is EPEVTQTPSHQVTQMGQEVILRCVPISNHLYFYWYRQILGQKVEFLVSFYNNEISEKSEIFDDQFSVERPDGSNFTLKIRSTKLEDSAMYFCASIRASSYEQYFGPGTRLTVT.

V and J are TRBV20-1 and TRBJ2-5; D uncertain. Deletions cut 5 bases from V and 1 base from J, with 5 bases between. CDR3 length: 11 residues. CDR1 and CDR2 from the germline V gene are DFQATT and SNEGSKA (reference sequence). Here the CDR3 reads CSAVVQETQYF. CDR3 sequence (DNA): TGCAGTGCTGTCGTCCAAGAGACCCAGTACTTC.

This clone was counted only a few times. The rearrangement links TRBV6-5 to TRBJ1-6; TRBD1 might be the D (6 bases). Germline V gives CDR1 MNHEY, CDR2 SVGAGI. CDR3 size: 15 residues. V lost 2 bases and J 8 bases, leaving 13 bases between the germline ends. The CDR3, as DNA: TGTGCCAGCAGTTACGTGAGCAGGGGAGATTCACCCCTCCACTTT. It specifies CASSYVSRGDSPLHF.

The V call is TRBV6-4, the J call TRBJ1-6, with D unresolved. The CDR3 extends over 14 amino acids. Trimming removed 4 bases from V and 7 bases from J, with 11 bases in between. Germline-derived CDR1 and CDR2 are MRHNA and SNTAGT. In nucleotides, the CDR3 is TGTGCCAGCAGTGTGGAGGGATACAATTCACCCCTCCACTTT. Translating gives CASSVEGYNSPLHF.

V and J are TRBV11-2 and TRBJ2-1; TRBD2 matches 10 bases. CDR1 and CDR2 from the germline V gene are SGHAT and FQNNGV. The trim removed 6 bases at V and 7 bases at J, leaving 9 bases unmatched. The CDR3 is made up of 15 amino acids. CDR3 DNA: TGTGCCAGCAGTCAAGGTAGCGGGGGGTTTAATGAGCAGTTCTTC. Its protein is CASSQGSGGFNEQFF.

The J gene is TRBJ2-1, the V gene TRBV6-1; tentative D call: TRBD1 (6 bases). In germline, CDR1 is MNHNS, CDR2 SASEGT. This CDR3 spans 14 amino acids. Trimming removed 2 bases at V and 5 bases at J, with 10 bases between. CDR3 bases: TGTGCCAGCAGTGAACAGGGGATCAACAATGAGCAGTTCTTC. Its protein product is CASSEQGINNEQFF.

The chain links TRBV5-4 to TRBJ1-6; the match to TRBD1 covers 11 bases. After removal of 3 bases from V and 7 bases from J, the junction contained 3 bases not matched to a gene. The length of the CDR3 is 15 residues. Germline V lookup: CDR1 SGHNT, CDR2 YYREEE (reference sequence). The CDR3 DNA reads TGTGCCAGCAGCTCGGGGACAGGGGGGAATTCACCCCTCCACTTT. It encodes CASSSGTGGNSPLHF.

The chain uses TRBV10-3 and TRBJ1-1; D is possibly TRBD1 (5 bases). This CDR3 comprises 13 residues. The V and J ends lost 1 base and 10 bases respectively, with 13 bases between them. Germline CDR1 is ENHRY and CDR2 is SYGVKD. Here the CDR3 reads CAISELKGDGAFF. As DNA, the CDR3 is TGTGCCATCAGTGAGTTGAAAGGGGATGGAGCTTTCTTT.

This clone came up once. This rearrangement joins TRBV9 to TRBJ1-2; tentatively, D is TRBD1 (6 bases). Germline CDR1 SGDLS, CDR2 YYNGEE. The V gene lost 3 bases and the J gene lost 7 bases, with 28 bases spanning the gap. CDR3 length equals 18 residues. The CDR3 spells CASSAQTLLGQGRPGYTF. CDR3 nucleotide sequence: TGTGCCAGCAGCGCCCAAACCCTCCTCGGGCAGGGGAGGCCTGGCTACACCTTC.